This TCR beta chain was identified in a study of blood T cell repertoires in COVID-19. Here immunoSEQ multiplex PCR was the method, and the copy in TCRdb shows in-frame clones only, minus some. This table holds a few hundred thousand clones, about nine tenths found once. All recovered Cohort 3 donors got two negative PCRs, got clearance, or saw symptom resolution. This TCR derives from a young woman who had recovered from COVID-19. The specimen was PBMCs or T cells enriched from blood (not recorded which).

CDR3 DNA: TGCGCCAGCAGCTACGGGACAGGGGGAGTGAACTATGGCTACACCTTC. This translates into CASSYGTGGVNYGYTF. The chain combines TRBV5-1 with TRBJ1-2; 11 nucleotides align to TRBD1. The CDR3 is 16 residues long. The germline gives CDR1 SGHRS, CDR2 YFSETQ. The V gene end was trimmed by 3 bases and the J gene end by 2 bases; junction bases not matched to a gene: 6.